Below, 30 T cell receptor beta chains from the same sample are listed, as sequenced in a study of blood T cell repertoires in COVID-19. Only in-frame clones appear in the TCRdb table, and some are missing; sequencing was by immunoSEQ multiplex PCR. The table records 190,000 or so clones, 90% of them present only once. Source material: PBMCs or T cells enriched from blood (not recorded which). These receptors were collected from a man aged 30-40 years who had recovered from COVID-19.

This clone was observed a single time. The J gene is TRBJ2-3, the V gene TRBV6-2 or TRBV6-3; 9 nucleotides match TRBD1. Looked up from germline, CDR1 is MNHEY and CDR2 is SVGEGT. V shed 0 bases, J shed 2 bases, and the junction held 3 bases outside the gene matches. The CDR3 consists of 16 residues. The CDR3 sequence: CASSYSGTGNTDTQYF. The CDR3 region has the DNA TGTGCCAGCAGTTACTCGGGGACAGGGAACACAGATACGCAGTATTTT.

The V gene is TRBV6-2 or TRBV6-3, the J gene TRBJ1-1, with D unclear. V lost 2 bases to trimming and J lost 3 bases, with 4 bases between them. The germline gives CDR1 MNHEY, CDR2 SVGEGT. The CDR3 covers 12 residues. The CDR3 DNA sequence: TGTGCCAGCAGTTACGAGTACACTGAAGCTTTCTTT. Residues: CASSYEYTEAFF.

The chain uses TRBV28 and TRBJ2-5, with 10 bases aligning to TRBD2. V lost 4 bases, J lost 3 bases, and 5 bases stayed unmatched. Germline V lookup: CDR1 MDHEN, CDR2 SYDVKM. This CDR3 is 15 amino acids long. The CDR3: CASSSRLAGKETQYF. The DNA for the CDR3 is TGTGCCAGCAGTTCTCGACTAGCGGGTAAAGAGACCCAGTACTTC.

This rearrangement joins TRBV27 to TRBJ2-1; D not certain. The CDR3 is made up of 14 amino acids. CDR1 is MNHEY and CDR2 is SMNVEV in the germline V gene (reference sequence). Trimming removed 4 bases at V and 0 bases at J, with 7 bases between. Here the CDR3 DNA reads TGTGCCAGCAGTTCCGTCAGCTCCTACAATGAGCAGTTCTTC. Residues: CASSSVSSYNEQFF.

CDR3 in amino acids: CASREQGLTGELFF. In DNA, the CDR3 is TGTGCCAGCAGGGAGCAGGGGCTTACCGGGGAGCTGTTTTTT. The chain employs TRBV6-5 and TRBJ2-2, with a possible D match to TRBD1 (6 bases). Per germline, CDR1 MNHEY and CDR2 SVGAGI. The CDR3 has 14 residues. Trimming took off 6 bases at V and 5 bases at J, with 13 bases between the two ends.

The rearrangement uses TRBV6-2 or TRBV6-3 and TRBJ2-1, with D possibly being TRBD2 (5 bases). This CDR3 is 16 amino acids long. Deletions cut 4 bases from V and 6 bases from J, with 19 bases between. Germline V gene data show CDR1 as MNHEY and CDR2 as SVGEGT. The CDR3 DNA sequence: TGTGCCAGCAGTTCCCTAGACACCGGACTCGGCAATGAGCAGTTCTTC. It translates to CASSSLDTGLGNEQFF.

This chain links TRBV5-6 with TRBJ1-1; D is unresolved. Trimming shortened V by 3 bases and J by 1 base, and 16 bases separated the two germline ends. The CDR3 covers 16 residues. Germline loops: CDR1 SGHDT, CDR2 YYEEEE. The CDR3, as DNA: TGTGCCAGCAGCTCGACCTTGAGTGACTCGAACACTGAAGCTTTCTTT. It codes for CASSSTLSDSNTEAFF.

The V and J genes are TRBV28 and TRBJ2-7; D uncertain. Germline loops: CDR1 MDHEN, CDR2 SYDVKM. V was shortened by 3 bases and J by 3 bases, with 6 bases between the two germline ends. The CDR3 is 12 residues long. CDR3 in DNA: TGTGCCAGCAGTTTGGGCTTCTACGAGCAGTACTTC. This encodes CASSLGFYEQYF.

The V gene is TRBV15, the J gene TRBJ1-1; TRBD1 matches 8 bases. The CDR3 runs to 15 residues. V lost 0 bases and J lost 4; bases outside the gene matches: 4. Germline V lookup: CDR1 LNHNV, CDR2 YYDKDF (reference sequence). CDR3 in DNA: TGTGCCACCAGCAGAGACAGGACAGGGTCCACTGAAGCTTTCTTT. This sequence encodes CATSRDRTGSTEAFF. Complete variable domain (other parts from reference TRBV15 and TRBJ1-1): DAMVIQNPRYQVTQFGKPVTLSCSQTLNHNVMYWYQQKSSQAPKLLFHYYDKDFNNEADTPDNFQSRRPNTSFCFLDIRSPGLGDTAMYLCATSRDRTGSTEAFFGQGTRLTVV.

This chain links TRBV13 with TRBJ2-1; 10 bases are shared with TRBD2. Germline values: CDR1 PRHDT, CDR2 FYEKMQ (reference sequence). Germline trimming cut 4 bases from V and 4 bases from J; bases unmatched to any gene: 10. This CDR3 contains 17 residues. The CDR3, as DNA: TGTGCCAGCAGCTCACCACTACAGCGGGAGGGTTACAATGAGCAGTTCTTC. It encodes CASSSPLQREGYNEQFF.

This chain's CDR3 is CASSFRVPGVPRNEQFF. The DNA of the CDR3 is TGTGCCAGCAGCTTCAGGGTGCCGGGGGTCCCCCGGAATGAGCAGTTCTTC. The chain uses TRBV7-2 and TRBJ2-1, with D tentatively TRBD2 (6 bases). The V gene's germline CDR1 is SGHTA and CDR2 FQGNSA. The V and J ends lost 3 bases and 7 bases respectively, with 22 bases between them. The CDR3 runs 17 residues.

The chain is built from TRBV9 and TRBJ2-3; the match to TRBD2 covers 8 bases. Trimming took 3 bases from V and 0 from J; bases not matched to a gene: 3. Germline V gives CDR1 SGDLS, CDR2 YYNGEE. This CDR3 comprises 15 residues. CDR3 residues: CASSAGGTSTDTQYF. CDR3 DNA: TGTGCCAGCAGCGCGGGGGGGACTAGCACAGATACGCAGTATTTT.

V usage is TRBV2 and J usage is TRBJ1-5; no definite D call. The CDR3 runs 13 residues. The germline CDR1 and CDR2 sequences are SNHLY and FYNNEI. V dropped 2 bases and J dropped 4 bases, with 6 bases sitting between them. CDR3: CASSEQANQPQHF. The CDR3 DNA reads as TGTGCCAGCAGTGAACAGGCAAATCAGCCCCAGCATTTT.

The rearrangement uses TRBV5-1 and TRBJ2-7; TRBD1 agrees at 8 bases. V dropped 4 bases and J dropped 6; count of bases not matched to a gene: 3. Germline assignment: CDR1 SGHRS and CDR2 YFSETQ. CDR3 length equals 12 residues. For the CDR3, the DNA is TGCGCCAGCAGCGCGGACAGGGTCGAGCAGTACTTC. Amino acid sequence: CASSADRVEQYF.

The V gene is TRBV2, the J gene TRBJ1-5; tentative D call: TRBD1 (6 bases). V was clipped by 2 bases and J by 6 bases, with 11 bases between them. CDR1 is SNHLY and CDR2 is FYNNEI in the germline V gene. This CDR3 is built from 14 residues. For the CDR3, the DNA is TGTGCCAGCAGTGAATTGGGGGCCCGTCAGCCCCAGCATTTT. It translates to CASSELGARQPQHF.

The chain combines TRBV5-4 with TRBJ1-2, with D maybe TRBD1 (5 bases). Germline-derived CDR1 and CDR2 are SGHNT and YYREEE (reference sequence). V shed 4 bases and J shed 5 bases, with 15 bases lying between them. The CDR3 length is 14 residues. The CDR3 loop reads CASSRDSRAYGYTF. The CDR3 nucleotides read TGTGCCAGCAGCCGTGACAGCCGGGCATATGGCTACACCTTC. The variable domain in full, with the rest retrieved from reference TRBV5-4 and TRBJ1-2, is ETGVTQSPTHLIKTRGQQVTLRCSSQSGHNTVSWYQQALGQGPQFIFQYYREEENGRGNFPPRFSGLQFPNYSSELNVNALELDDSALYLCASSRDSRAYGYTFGSGTRLTVV.

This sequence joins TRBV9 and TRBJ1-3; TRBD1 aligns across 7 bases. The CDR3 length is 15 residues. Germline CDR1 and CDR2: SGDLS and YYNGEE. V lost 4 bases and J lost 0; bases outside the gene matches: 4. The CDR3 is CASSRQGNSGNTIYF. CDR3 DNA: TGTGCCAGCAGCAGACAGGGAAACTCTGGAAACACCATATATTTT.

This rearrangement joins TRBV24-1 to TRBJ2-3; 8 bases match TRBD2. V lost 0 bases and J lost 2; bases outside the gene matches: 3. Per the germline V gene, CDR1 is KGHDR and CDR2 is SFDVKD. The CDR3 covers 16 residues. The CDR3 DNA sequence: TGTGCCACCAGTGATTTGCGGGGGGGCGACACAGATACGCAGTATTTT. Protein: CATSDLRGGDTDTQYF.

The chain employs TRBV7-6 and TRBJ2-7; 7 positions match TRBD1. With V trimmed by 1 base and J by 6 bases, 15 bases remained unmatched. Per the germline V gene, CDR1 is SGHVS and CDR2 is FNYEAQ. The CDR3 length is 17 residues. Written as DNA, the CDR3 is TGTGCCAGCAGCTTAGACAGGGGAGACGCATTGGGGGCCGAGCAGTACTTC. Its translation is CASSLDRGDALGAEQYF.

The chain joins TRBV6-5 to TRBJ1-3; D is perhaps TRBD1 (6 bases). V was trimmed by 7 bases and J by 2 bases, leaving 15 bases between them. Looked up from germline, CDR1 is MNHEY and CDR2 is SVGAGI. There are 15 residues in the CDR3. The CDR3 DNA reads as TGTGCCAGCAAACAGGCCACAGGGCCTGGAAACACCATATATTTT. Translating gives CASKQATGPGNTIYF.

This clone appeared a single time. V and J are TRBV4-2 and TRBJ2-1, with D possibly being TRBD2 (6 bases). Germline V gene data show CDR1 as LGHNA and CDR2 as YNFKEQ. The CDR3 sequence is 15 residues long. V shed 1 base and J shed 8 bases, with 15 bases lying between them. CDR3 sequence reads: CASSQVSAGFDEQFF. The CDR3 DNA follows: TGTGCCAGCAGCCAAGTGTCAGCGGGTTTCGATGAGCAGTTCTTC.

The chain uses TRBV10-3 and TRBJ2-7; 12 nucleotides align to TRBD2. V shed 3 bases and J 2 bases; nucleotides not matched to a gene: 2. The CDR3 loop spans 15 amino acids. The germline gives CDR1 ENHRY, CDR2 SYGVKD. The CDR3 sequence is CAISDLAGGPYEQYF. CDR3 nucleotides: TGTGCCATCAGTGATCTAGCGGGAGGGCCCTACGAGCAGTACTTC.

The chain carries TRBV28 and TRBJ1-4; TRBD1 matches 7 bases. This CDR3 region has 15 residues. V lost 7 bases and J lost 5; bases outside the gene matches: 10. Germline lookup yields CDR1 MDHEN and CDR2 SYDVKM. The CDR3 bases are TGTGCCAGCACCCCGAGTGGGACAGTAAATGAAAAACTGTTTTTT. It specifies CASTPSGTVNEKLFF.

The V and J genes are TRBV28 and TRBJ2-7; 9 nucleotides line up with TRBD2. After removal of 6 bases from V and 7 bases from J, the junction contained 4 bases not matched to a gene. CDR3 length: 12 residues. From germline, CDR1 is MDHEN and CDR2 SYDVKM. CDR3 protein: CASRRGGGEQYF. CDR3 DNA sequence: TGTGCCAGCAGGCGGGGGGGTGGAGAGCAGTACTTC.

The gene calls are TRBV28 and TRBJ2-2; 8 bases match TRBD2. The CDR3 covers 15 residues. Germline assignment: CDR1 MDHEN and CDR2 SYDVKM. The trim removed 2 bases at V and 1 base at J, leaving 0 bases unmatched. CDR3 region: CASSLTSGNTGELFF. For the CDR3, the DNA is TGTGCCAGCAGTTTAACTAGCGGGAACACCGGGGAGCTGTTTTTT.

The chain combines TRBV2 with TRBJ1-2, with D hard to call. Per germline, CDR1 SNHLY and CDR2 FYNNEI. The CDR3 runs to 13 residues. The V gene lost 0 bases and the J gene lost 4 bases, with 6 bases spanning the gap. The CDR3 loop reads CASSEANTYGYTF. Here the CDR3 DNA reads TGTGCCAGCAGTGAAGCCAACACCTATGGCTACACCTTC.

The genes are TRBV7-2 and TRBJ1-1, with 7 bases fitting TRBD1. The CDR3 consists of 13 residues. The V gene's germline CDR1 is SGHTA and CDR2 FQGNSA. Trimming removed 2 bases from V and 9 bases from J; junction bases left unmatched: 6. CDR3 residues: CASSLLQGSQAFF. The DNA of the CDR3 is TGTGCCAGCAGCTTACTACAGGGGAGCCAAGCTTTCTTT.

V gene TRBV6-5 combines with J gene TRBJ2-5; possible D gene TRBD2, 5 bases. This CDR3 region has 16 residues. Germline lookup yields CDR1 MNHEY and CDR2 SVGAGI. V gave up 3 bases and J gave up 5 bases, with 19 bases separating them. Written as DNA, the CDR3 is TGTGCCAGCAGTTATGGTAGGGTGGGGAGTCTGGAGACCCAGTACTTC. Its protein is CASSYGRVGSLETQYF.

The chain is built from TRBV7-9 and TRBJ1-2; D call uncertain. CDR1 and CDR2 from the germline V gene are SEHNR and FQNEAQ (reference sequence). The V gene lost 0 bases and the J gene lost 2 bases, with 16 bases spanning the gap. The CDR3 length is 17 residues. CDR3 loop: CASSLAEIHDGNYGYTF. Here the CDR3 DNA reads TGTGCCAGCAGCTTAGCGGAGATACACGATGGAAACTATGGCTACACCTTC.

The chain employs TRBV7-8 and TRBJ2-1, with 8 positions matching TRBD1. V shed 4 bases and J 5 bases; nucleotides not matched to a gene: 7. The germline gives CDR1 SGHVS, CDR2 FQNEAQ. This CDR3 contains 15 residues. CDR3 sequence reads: CASSSTGTGHNEQFF. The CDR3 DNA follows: TGTGCCAGCAGCTCTACCGGGACAGGTCACAATGAGCAGTTCTTC.